This TCR beta chain originates from a study of cytomegalovirus exposure and HLA in healthy donors. Measured with immunoSEQ multiplex PCR; TCRdb has only the in-frame clones, and not every one. The table lists 350,000 or so clones, roughly 85% of them singletons. Trimming pared 3 bases from V and 5 bases from J, leaving 14 bases between. CDR3 size: 13 residues. Germline V gene lookup returns CDR1 SQVTM and CDR2 ANQGSEA. Specimen: PBMCs. The receptor was derived from a woman younger than 35 in good health and CMV-seronegative. The rearrangement joins TRBV29-1 to TRBJ2-7; D is perhaps TRBD1 (5 bases). CDR3 amino acids: CSVDLPGSHEQYF. CDR3 sequence (DNA): TGCAGCGTTGATCTACCAGGGTCCCACGAGCAGTACTTC.